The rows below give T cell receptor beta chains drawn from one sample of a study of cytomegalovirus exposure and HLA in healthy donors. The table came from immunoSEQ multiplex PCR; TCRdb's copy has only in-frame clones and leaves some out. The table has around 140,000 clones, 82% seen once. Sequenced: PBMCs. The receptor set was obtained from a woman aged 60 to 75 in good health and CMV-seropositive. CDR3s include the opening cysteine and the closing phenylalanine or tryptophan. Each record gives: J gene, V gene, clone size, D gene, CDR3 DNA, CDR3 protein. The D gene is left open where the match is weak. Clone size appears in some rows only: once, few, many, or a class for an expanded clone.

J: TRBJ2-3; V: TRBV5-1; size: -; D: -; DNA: TGCGCCAGCAGCTTGGAGTCTACCCGCACAGATACGCAGTATTTT; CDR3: CASSLESTRTDTQYF
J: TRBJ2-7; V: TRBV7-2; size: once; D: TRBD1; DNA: TGTGCCAGCAGCACCGGGACAGGGGTCTACGAGCAGTACTTC; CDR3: CASSTGTGVYEQYF
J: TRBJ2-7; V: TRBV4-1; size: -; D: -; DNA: TGCGCCAGCAGCCAGGGGCCTTCCTACGAGCAGTACTTC; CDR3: CASSQGPSYEQYF
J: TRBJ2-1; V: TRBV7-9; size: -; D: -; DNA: TGTGCCACCGCAGAGAGGACAGACCTCACTGAGCAGTTCTTC; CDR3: CATAERTDLTEQFF
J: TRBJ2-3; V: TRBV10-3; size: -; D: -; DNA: TGTGCCATCAGACGAATGAACAGGGCCGGTGGATATAGTGCGCAGTATTTT; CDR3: CAIRRMNRAGGYSAQYF
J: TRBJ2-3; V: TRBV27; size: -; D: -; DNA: TGTGCCAGCAGTCGGCGGGGATCTAGCACAGATACGCAGTATTTT; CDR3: CASSRRGSSTDTQYF
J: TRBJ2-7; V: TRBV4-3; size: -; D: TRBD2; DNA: TGCGCCAGCAGCCAAGTTTATGACGGGAGGGTCTTC; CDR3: CASSQVYDGRVF
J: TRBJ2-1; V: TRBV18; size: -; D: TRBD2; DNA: TGTGCCAGCTCACCACCTGGACTAGCGCTCAATGAGCAGTTCTTC; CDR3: CASSPPGLALNEQFF
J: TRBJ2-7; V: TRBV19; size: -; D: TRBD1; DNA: TGTGCCAGTAGTATAGAGGGGACAGGAAAATCCTACGAGCAGTACTTC; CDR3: CASSIEGTGKSYEQYF
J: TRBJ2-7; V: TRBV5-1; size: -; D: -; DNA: TGCGCCAGCAGGACGGAGTACGAGCAGTACTTC; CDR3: CASRTEYEQYF
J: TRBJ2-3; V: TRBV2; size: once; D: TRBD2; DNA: TGTGCCAGCAGCCTAGCGGGAGGGCCGACAGATACGCAGTATTTT; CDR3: CASSLAGGPTDTQYF
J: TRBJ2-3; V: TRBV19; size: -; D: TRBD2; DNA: TGTGCCAGTAGTAACGGCCTAGCGGGAGGGTTCGTGGATACGCAGTATTTT; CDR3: CASSNGLAGGFVDTQYF
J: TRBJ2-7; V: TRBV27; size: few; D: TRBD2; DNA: TGTGCCAGCAGTATCCTAGGGACTAGCGGGAGGGACGAGCAGTACTTC; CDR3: CASSILGTSGRDEQYF
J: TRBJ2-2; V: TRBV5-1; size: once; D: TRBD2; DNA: TGCGCCAGCAGCTTGCGTCCCAGCGGGGGCTGGAACACCGGGGAGCTGTTTTTT; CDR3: CASSLRPSGGWNTGELFF
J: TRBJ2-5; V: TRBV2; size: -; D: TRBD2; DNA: TGTGCCAGCAGTCGGACCCCGCGGGAGCAGTACTTC; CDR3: CASSRTPREQYF
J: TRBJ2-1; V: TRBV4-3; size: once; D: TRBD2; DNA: TGCGCCAGCAGCCAAGTAATAGGGCTAGCGGGAGACAATGAGCAGTTCTTC; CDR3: CASSQVIGLAGDNEQFF
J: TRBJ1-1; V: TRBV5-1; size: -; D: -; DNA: TGCGCCAGCAGGGTAAGCCTGAACACTGAAGCTTTCTTT; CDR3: CASRVSLNTEAFF
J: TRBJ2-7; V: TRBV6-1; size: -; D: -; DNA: TGTGCCAGCATATATAGAGGGGGTTACACCTACGAGCAGTACTTC; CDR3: CASIYRGGYTYEQYF